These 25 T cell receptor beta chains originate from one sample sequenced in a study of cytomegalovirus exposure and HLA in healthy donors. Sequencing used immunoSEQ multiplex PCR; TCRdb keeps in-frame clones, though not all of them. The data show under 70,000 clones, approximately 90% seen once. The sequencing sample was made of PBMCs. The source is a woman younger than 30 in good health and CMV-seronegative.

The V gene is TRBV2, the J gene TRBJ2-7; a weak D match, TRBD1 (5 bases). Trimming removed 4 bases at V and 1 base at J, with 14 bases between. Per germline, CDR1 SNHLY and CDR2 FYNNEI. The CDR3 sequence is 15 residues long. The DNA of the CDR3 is TGTGCCAGCAGTGGACAGATATCAAATTCCTACGAGCAGTACTTC. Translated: CASSGQISNSYEQYF. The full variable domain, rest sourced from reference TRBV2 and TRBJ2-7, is EPEVTQTPSHQVTQMGQEVILRCVPISNHLYFYWYRQILGQKVEFLVSFYNNEISEKSEIFDDQFSVERPDGSNFTLKIRSTKLEDSAMYFCASSGQISNSYEQYFGPGTRLTVT.

The CDR3 bases are TGTGCCTGGAGTGTACGAGGACAGTTGACCCTGTTAGGCGCTGAAGCTTTCTTT. It translates to CAWSVRGQLTLLGAEAFF. The V gene is TRBV30, the J gene TRBJ1-1; a possible D gene is TRBD1 (6 bases). Germline V gene lookup returns CDR1 GTSNPN and CDR2 SVGIG (reference sequence). The CDR3 extends over 18 amino acids. V was cut by 0 bases and J by 6 bases, with 26 bases left in between.

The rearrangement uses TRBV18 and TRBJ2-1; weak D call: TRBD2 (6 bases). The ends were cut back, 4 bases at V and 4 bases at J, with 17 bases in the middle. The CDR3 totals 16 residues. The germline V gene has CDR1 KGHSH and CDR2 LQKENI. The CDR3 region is CASSHGGPRGYNEQFF. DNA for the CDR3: TGTGCCAGCTCACATGGAGGGCCACGAGGGTACAATGAGCAGTTCTTC. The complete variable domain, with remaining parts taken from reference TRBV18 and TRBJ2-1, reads NAGVMQNPRHLVRRRGQEARLRCSPMKGHSHVYWYRQLPEEGLKFMVYLQKENIIDESGMPKERFSAEFPKEGPSILRIQQVVRGDSAAYFCASSHGGPRGYNEQFFGPGTRLTVL.

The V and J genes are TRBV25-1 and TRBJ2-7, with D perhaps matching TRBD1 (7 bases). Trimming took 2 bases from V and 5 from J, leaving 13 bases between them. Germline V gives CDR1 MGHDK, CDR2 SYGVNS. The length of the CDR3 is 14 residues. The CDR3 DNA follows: TGTGCCAGCAGTGAAGGGGTCAGGGGGGACGAGCAGTACTTC. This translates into CASSEGVRGDEQYF.

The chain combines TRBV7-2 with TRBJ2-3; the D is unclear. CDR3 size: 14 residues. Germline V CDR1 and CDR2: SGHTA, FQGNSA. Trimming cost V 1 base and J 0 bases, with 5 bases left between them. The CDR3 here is CASSLEQSTDTQYF. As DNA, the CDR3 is TGTGCCAGCAGCTTAGAACAGAGCACAGATACGCAGTATTTT.

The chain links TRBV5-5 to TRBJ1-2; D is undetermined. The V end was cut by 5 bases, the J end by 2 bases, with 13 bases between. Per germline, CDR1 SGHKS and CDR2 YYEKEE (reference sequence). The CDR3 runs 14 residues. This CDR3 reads CASREEGFNYGYTF. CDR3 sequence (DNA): TGTGCCAGCAGAGAGGAGGGCTTCAACTATGGCTACACCTTC.

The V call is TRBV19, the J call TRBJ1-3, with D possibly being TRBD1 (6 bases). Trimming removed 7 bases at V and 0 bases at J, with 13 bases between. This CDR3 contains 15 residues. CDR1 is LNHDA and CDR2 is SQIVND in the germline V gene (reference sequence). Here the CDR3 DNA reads TGTGCCAGTAATGTGAGAGGGGGCTCTGGAAACACCATATATTTT. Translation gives CASNVRGGSGNTIYF.

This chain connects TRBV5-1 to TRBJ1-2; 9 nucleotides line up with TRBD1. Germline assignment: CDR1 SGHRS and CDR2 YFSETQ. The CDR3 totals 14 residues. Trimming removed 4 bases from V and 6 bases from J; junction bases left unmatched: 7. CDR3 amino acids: CASSTETGGDGYTF. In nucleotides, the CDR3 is TGCGCCAGCAGCACCGAAACAGGGGGCGATGGCTACACCTTC.

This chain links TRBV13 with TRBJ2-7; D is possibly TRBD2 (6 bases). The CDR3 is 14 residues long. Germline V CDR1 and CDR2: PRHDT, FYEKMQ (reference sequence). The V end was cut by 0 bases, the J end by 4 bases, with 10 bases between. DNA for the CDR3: TGTGCCAGCAGCTTAGGGGCGGGGAAGTACGAGCAGTACTTC. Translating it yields CASSLGAGKYEQYF. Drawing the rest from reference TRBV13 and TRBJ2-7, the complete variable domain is AAGVIQSPRHLIKEKRETATLKCYPIPRHDTVYWYQQGPGQDPQFLISFYEKMQSDKGSIPDRFSAQQFSDYHSELNMSSLELGDSALYFCASSLGAGKYEQYFGPGTRLTVT.

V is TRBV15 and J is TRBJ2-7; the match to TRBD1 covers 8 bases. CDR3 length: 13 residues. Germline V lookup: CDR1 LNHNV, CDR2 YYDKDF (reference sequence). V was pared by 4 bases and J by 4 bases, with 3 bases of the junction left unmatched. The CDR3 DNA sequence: TGTGCCACCAGCAAGGACAGGGCGTACGAGCAGTACTTC. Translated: CATSKDRAYEQYF.

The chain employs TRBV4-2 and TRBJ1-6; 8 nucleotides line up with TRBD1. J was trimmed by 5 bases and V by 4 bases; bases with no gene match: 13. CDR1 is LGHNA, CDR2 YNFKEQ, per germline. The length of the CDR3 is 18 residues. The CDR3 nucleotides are TGTGCCAGCAGCCGAATTACAGGGGGAGCTCCCGATAATTCACCCCTCCACTTT. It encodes CASSRITGGAPDNSPLHF.

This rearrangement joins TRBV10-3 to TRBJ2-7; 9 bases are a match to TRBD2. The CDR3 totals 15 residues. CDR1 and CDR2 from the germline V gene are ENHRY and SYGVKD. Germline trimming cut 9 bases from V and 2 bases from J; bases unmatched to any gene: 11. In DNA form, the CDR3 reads TGTGCCATTAGACCGGGACTAGCTATGACCTACGAGCAGTACTTC. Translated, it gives CAIRPGLAMTYEQYF.

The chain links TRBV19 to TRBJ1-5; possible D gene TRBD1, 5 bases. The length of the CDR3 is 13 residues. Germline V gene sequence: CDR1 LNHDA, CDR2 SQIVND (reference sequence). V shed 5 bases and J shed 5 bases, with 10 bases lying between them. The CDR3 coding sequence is TGTGCCAGTAGTGCAGACAGAGATCAGCCCCAGCATTTT. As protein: CASSADRDQPQHF.

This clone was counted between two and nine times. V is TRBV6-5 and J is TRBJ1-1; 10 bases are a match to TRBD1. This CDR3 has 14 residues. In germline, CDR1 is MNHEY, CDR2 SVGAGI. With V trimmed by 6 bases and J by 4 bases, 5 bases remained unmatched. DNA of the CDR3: TGTGCCAGCAGGATGACAGGGGGCGGCACTGAAGCTTTCTTT. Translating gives CASRMTGGGTEAFF.

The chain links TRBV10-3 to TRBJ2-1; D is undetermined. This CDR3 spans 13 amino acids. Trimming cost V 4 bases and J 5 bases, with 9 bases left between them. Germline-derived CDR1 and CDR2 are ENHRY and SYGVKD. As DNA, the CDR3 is TGTGCCATCAGTGGAGGCAGAAACAATGAGCAGTTCTTC. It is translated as CAISGGRNNEQFF.

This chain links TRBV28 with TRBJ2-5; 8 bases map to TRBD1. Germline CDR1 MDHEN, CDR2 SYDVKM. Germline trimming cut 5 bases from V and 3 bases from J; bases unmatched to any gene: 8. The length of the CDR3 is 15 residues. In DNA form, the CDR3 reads TGTGCCAGCAGTCCAGGGGGCGATATCGAAGAGACCCAGTACTTC. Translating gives CASSPGGDIEETQYF.

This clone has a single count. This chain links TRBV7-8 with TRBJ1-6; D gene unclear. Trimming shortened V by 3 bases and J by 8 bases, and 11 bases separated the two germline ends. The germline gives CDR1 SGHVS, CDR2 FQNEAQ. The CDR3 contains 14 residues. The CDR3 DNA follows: TGTGCCAGCAGCTTCCGGGGTGTTGATTCACCCCTCCACTTT. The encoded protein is CASSFRGVDSPLHF. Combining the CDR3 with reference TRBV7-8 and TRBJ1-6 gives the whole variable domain GAGVSQSPRYKVAKRGQDVALRCDPISGHVSLFWYQQALGQGPEFLTYFQNEAQLDKSGLPSDRFFAERPEGSVSTLKIQRTQQEDSAVYLCASSFRGVDSPLHFGNGTRLTVT.

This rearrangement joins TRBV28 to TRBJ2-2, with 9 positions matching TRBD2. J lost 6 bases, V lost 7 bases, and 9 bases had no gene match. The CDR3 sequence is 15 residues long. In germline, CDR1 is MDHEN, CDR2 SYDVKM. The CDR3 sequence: CASNLLAGVSGELFF. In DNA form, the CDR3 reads TGTGCCAGCAATCTATTAGCGGGAGTCTCCGGGGAGCTGTTTTTT. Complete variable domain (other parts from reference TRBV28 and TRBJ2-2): DVKVTQSSRYLVKRTGEKVFLECVQDMDHENMFWYRQDPGLGLRLIYFSYDVKMKEKGDIPEGYSVSREKKERFSLILESASTNQTSMYLCASNLLAGVSGELFFGEGSRLTVL.

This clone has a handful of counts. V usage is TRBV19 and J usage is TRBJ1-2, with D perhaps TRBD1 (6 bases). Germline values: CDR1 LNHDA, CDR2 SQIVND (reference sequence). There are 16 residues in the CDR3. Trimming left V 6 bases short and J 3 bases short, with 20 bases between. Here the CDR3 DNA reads TGTGCCAGTAGCTCTCTCGGACAGCAAACTTACTATGGCTACACCTTC. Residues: CASSSLGQQTYYGYTF.

CDR3 nucleotide sequence: TGTGCCACCAGCCTGAGGAGAGATGGCACTGAAGCTTTCTTT. Encoded protein: CATSLRRDGTEAFF. The V call is TRBV15, the J call TRBJ1-1, with D unclear. V shed 5 bases and J shed 4 bases, with 14 bases lying between them. This CDR3 spans 14 amino acids. CDR1 LNHNV and CDR2 YYDKDF come from the germline V gene (reference sequence).

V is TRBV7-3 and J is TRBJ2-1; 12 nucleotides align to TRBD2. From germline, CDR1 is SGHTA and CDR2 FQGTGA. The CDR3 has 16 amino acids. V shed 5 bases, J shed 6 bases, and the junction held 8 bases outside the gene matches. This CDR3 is CASSQGVLAGGNEQFF. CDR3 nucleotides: TGTGCCAGCAGCCAGGGGGTACTAGCGGGAGGCAATGAGCAGTTCTTC.

CDR3 sequence reads: CASRDETSGREAKNIQYF. The DNA for the CDR3 is TGTGCCAGCAGGGACGAGACTAGCGGGAGGGAGGCCAAAAACATTCAGTACTTC. The chain uses TRBV7-3 and TRBJ2-4; 14 bases line up with TRBD2. The CDR3 contains 18 residues. Trimming cost V 6 bases and J 1 base; bases outside gene matches: 8. Germline-derived CDR1 and CDR2 are SGHTA and FQGTGA.

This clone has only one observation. The CDR3 DNA reads as TGTGCCAGCAGCCAAGTTCACCTCGGTAATGGCTACACCTTC. Translation gives CASSQVHLGNGYTF. The chain links TRBV14 to TRBJ1-2; no clear D. V was clipped by 1 base and J by 6 bases, with 12 bases between them. Germline V gene sequence: CDR1 SGHDN, CDR2 FVKESK. This CDR3 has 14 residues.

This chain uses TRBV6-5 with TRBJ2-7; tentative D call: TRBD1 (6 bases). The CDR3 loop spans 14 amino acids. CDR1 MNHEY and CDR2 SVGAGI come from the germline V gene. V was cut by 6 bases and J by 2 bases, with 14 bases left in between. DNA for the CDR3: TGTGCCAGCAGCTCAGGGGATGCCACCTACGAGCAGTACTTC. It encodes CASSSGDATYEQYF.

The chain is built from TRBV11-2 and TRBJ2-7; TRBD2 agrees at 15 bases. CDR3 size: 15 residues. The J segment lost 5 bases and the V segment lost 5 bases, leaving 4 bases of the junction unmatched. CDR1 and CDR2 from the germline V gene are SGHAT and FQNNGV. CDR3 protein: CASSRGLAGGDEQYF. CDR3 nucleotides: TGTGCCAGCAGCCGAGGACTAGCGGGAGGGGACGAGCAGTACTTC.